This T cell receptor beta chain was recorded in a study of cytomegalovirus exposure and HLA in healthy donors. To note about this clone: Its target is unknown.

Broader study findings: Association with HLA alleles at 0.05 false discovery rate was found for 15,000 to 20,000 TCR beta sequences in a later analysis. In a later analysis, productive TCRs from donors in an Asian-associated ancestry cluster reportedly carried fewer N-insertions than the cohort mean.

Each donor was nominally healthy when sampled (though unrecorded immune exposures were likely). The PCR employed 60 Vbeta primers together with 13 Jbeta primers. Measured with immunoSEQ multiplex PCR; TCRdb has only the in-frame clones, and not every one. This table has 120,000 or so clones, 8% to 11% appearing once. V was cut by 7 bases and J by 2 bases, with 8 bases left in between. Germline CDR1 is LNHDA and CDR2 is SQIVND (reference sequence). The CDR3 runs to 12 residues. The sequenced material came from PBMCs. The chain is built from TRBV19 and TRBJ1-2, with D possibly being TRBD1 (6 bases). The origin of this receptor is a young woman in good health and CMV-seropositive. The CDR3: CASNRENYGYTF. Written as DNA, the CDR3 is TGTGCCAGTAACAGGGAGAACTATGGCTACACCTTC.